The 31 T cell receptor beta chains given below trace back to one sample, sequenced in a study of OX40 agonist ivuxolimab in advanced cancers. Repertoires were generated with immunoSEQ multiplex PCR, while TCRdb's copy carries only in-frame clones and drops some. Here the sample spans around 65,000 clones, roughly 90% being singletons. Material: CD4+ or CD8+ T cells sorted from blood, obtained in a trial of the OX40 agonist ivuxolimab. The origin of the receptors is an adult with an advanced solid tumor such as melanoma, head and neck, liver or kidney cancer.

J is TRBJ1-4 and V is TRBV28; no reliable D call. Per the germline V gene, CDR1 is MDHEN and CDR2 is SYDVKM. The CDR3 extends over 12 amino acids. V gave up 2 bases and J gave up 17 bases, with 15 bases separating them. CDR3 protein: CASSLGTGILFF. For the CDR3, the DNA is TGTGCCAGCAGTTTAGGTACCGGGATACTTTTTTTT.

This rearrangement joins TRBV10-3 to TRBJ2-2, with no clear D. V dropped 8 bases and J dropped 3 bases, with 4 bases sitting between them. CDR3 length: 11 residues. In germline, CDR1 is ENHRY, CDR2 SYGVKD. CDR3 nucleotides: TGTGCCATCCGGGACACCGGGGAGCTGTTTTTT. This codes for CAIRDTGELFF.

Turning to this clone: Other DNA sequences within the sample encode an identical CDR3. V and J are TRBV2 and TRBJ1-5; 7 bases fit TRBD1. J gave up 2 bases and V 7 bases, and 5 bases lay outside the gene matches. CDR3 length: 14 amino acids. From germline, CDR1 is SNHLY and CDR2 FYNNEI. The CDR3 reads CASIRDRGNQPQHF. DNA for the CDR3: TGTGCCAGCATCCGCGACAGGGGCAATCAGCCCCAGCATTTT.

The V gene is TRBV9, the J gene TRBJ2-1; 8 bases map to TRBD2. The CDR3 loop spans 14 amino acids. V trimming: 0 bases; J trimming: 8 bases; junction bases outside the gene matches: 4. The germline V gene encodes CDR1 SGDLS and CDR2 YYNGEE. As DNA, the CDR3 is TGTGCCAGCAGCGTAGCCAGCGGGAGTGATGAGCAGTTCTTC. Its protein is CASSVASGSDEQFF.

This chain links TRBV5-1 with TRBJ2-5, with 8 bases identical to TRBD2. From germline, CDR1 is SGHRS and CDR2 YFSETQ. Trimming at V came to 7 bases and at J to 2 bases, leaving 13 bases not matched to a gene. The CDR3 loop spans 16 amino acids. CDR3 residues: CASSSGYREGQETQYF. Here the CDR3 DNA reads TGCGCCAGCTCCTCGGGGTACCGGGAGGGACAAGAGACCCAGTACTTC.

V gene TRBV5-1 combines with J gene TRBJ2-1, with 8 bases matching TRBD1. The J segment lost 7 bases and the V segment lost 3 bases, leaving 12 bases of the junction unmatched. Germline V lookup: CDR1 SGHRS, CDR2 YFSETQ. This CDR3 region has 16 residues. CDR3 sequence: CASSYQTGAGLNEQFF. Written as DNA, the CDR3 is TGCGCCAGCAGCTACCAGACAGGGGCGGGGCTAAATGAGCAGTTCTTC.

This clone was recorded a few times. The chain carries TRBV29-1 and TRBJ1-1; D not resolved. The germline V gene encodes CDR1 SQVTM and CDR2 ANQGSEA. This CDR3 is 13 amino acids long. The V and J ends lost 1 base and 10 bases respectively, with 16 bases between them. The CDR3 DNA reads TGCAGCGTTGAAGCGGGCAGCTGGTACGGAGCTTTCTTT. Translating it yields CSVEAGSWYGAFF.

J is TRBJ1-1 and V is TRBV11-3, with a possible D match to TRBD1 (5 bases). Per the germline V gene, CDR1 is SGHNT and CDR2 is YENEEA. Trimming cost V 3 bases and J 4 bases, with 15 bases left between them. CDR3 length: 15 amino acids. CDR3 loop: CASSFSGTSGTEAFF. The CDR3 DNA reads TGTGCCAGCAGCTTTTCAGGGACGTCGGGCACTGAAGCTTTCTTT.

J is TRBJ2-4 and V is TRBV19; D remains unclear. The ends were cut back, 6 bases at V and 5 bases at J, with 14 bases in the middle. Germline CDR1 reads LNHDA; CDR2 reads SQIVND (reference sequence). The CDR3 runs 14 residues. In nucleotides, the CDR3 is TGTGCCAGTAGAACCCTTGGAAGTCAAAACATTCAGTACTTC. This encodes CASRTLGSQNIQYF.

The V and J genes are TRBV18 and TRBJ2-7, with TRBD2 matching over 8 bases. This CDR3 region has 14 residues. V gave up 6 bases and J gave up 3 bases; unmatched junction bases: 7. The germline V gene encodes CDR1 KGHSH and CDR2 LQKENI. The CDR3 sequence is CASSPAGVGYEQYF. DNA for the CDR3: TGTGCCAGCTCCCCAGCGGGAGTCGGCTACGAGCAGTACTTC.

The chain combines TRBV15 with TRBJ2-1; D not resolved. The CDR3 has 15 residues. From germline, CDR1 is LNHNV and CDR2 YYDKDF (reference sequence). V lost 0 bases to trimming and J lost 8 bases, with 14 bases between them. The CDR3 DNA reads TGTGCCACCAGCAGAGACTCCAGATCGGGCGATGAGCAGTTCTTC. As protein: CATSRDSRSGDEQFF. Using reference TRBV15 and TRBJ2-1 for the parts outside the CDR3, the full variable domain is DAMVIQNPRYQVTQFGKPVTLSCSQTLNHNVMYWYQQKSSQAPKLLFHYYDKDFNNEADTPDNFQSRRPNTSFCFLDIRSPGLGDTAMYLCATSRDSRSGDEQFFGPGTRLTVL.

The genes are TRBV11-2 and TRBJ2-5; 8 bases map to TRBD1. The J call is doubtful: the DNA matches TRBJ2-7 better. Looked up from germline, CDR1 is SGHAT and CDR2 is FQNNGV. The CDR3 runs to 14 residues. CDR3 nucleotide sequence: TGTGCCAGCAGCACATCGGACAGGGCCTACGAGCAGTACTTC. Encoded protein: CASSTSDRAYEQYF.

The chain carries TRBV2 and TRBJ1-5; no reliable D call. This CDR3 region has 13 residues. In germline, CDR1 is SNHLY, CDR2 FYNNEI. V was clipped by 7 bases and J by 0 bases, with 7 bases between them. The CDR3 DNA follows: TGTGCCAGCAATACAGATAGCAATCAGCCCCAGCATTTT. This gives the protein CASNTDSNQPQHF.

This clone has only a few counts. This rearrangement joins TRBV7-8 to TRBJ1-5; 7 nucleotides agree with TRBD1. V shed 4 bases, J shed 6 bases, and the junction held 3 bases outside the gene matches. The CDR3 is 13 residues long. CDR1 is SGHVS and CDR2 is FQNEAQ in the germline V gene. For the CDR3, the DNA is TGTGCCAGCAGCTGGGACAGTAGTCAGCCCCAGCATTTT. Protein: CASSWDSSQPQHF.

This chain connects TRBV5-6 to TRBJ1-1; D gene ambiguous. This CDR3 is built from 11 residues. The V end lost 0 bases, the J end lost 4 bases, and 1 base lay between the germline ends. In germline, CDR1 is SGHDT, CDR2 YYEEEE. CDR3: CASSLATEAFF. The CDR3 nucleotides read TGTGCCAGCAGCTTGGCCACTGAAGCTTTCTTT.

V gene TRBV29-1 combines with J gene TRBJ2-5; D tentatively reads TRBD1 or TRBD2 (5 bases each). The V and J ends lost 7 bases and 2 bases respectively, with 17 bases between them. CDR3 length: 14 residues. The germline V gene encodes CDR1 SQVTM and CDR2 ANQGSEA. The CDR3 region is CSAWTRGAQETQYF. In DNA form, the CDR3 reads TGCAGCGCATGGACAAGAGGGGCACAAGAGACCCAGTACTTC.

CDR3 DNA: TGTGCCAGCAGCAGGAACAGGGGCTACGAGCAGTACTTC. It codes for CASSRNRGYEQYF. The chain recombines TRBV21-1 with TRBJ2-7; the table's D call, TRBD1, was not checked against the DNA. TRBV21-1 is shown as a pseudogene. CDR3 length: 13 residues.

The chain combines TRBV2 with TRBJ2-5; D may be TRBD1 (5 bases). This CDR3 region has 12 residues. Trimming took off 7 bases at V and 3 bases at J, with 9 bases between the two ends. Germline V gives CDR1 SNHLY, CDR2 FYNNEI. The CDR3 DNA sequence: TGTGCCAGCACCAGACAGAAAGAGACCCAGTACTTC. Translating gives CASTRQKETQYF.

CDR3 nucleotides: TGTGCCACCAGCCCGGGGGCAGGCTACGAGCAGTACTTC. Encoded protein: CATSPGAGYEQYF. The J gene is TRBJ2-7, the V gene TRBV15, with D perhaps assigned TRBD1 or TRBD2 (6 bases each). The CDR3 is 13 amino acids. V lost 5 bases, J lost 3 bases, and 11 bases lay in between. Germline CDR1 is LNHNV and CDR2 is YYDKDF (reference sequence).

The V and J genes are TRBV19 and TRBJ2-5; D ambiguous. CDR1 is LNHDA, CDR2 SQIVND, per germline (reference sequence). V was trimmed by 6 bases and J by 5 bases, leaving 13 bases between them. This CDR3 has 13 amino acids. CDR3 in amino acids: CASRTQSAETQYF. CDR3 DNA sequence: TGTGCCAGTAGGACCCAGTCGGCGGAGACCCAGTACTTC.

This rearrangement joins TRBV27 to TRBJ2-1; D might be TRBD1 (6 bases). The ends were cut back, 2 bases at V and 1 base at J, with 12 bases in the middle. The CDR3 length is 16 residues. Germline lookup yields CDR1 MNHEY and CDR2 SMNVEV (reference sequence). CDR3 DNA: TGTGCCAGCAGTTTAAGGGGGAGTGGGTCCTACAATGAGCAGTTCTTC. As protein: CASSLRGSGSYNEQFF.

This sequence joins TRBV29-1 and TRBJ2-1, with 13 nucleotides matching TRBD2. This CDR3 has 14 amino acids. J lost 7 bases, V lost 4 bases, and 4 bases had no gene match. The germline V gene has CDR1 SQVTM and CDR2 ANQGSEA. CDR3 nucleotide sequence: TGCAGCGTTGCCGGACTAGCGGGAGTAAATGAGCAGTTCTTC. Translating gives CSVAGLAGVNEQFF.

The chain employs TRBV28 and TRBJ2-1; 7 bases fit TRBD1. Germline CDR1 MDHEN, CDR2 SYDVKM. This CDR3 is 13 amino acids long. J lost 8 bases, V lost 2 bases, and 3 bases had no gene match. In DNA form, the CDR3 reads TGTGCCAGCAGTTTACCTACAGGGGATGAGCAGTTCTTC. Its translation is CASSLPTGDEQFF.

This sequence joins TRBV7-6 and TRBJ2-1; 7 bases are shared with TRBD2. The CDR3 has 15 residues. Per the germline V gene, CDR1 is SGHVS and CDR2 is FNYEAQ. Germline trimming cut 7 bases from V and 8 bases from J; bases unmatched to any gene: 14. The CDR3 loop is CASNDASGRMDEQFF. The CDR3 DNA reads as TGTGCCAGCAACGATGCTAGCGGCAGAATGGATGAGCAGTTCTTC.

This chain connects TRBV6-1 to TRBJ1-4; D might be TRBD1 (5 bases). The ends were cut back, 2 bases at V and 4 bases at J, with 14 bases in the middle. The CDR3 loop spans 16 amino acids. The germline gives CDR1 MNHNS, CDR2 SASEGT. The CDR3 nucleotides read TGTGCCAGCAGTGAACAGGGACCTCCGGGTAATGAAAAACTGTTTTTT. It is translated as CASSEQGPPGNEKLFF.

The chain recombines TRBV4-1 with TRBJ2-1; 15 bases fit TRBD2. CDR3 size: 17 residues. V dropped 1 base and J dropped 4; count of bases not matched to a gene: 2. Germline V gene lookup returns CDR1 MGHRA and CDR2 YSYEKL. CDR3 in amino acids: CASSQGTSGRGYNEQFF. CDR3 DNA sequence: TGCGCCAGCAGCCAAGGGACTAGCGGGAGGGGATACAATGAGCAGTTCTTC.

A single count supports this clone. In DNA form, the CDR3 reads TGCGCCAGCAGCTCGCCGGGAGGGAATGCTGAAGCTTTCTTT. Translation gives CASSSPGGNAEAFF. The rearrangement joins TRBV5-1 to TRBJ1-1; D remains unclear. Per germline, CDR1 SGHRS and CDR2 YFSETQ. The CDR3 is 14 amino acids. V gave up 3 bases and J gave up 6 bases, with 15 bases separating them.

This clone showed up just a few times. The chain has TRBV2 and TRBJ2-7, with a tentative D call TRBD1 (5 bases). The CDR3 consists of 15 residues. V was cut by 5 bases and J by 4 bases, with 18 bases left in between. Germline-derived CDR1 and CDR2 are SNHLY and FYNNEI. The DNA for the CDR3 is TGTGCCAGCAGTCTCCCCCTCCAGGGTCCTTACGAGCAGTACTTC. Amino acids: CASSLPLQGPYEQYF.

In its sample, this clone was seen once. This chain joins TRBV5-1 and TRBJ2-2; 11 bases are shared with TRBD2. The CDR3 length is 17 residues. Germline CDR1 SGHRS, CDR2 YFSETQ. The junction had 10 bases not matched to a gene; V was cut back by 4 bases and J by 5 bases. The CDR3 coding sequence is TGCGCCAGCAGCCCGATGATAGCGGGAGGGAATACCGGGGAGCTGTTTTTT. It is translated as CASSPMIAGGNTGELFF.

CDR3 loop: CASSLMGTGYNEQFF. Here the CDR3 DNA reads TGTGCCAGCAGCCTAATGGGGACAGGCTACAATGAGCAGTTCTTC. The gene calls are TRBV11-3 and TRBJ2-1; 8 bases fit TRBD1. V lost 5 bases, J lost 3 bases, and 6 bases stayed unmatched. The CDR3 spans 15 residues. The V gene's germline CDR1 is SGHNT and CDR2 YENEEA.

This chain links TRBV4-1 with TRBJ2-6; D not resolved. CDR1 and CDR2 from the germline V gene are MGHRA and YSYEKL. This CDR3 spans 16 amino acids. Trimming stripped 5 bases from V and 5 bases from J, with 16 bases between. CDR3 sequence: CASSRKPQSRANVLTF. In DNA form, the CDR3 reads TGCGCCAGCAGCAGGAAACCACAAAGTCGGGCCAACGTCCTGACTTTC.